Each of the 18 T cell receptor beta chains below was sequenced from the same sample in a study of vaccination and CD4 T cells after COVID-19. An Oncomine TCR Beta short-read assay was used to sequence the DNA from cultured CD4+ T cells. MiXCR, run by TCRdb on the PCR reads, gives a single entry per CDR3 protein. This table holds roughly 12,000 distinct CDR3 sequences, approximately 50% found once. Sample treatment: approximately nine-day PBMC culture with coronavirus spike peptide pools or control peptides (ViraFEST assay). For these TCRs, the target antigens are not known. Sequencing used CD4+ T cells from blood, cultured in vitro. These TCRs come from a human donor who had recovered from COVID-19.

The chain couples TRBV7-8 to TRBJ2-2; unclear D gene. V was trimmed by 2 bases and J by 0 bases, leaving 4 bases between them. Germline CDR1 reads SGHVS; CDR2 reads FQNEAQ. The CDR3 is 14 residues long. The DNA for the CDR3 is TGTGCCAGCAGCTTAATATCGAACACCGGGGAGCTGTTTTTT. Translation: CASSLISNTGELFF.

This chain uses TRBV27 with TRBJ1-2; the match to TRBD1 covers 9 bases. Germline-derived CDR1 and CDR2 are MNHEY and SMNVEV (reference sequence). This CDR3 spans 18 amino acids. Trimming at V came to 4 bases and at J to 3 bases, leaving 15 bases not matched to a gene. The CDR3 loop is CASSSIPGTGWGYYGYTF. The DNA of the CDR3 is TGTGCCAGCAGTTCAATTCCCGGGACAGGGTGGGGGTACTATGGCTACACCTTC.

This clonotype was observed a few times. The chain combines TRBV7-9 with TRBJ1-6; D is ambiguous. The ends were cut back, 1 base at V and 9 bases at J, with 10 bases in the middle. The V gene's germline CDR1 is SEHNR and CDR2 FQNEAQ (reference sequence). The CDR3 totals 14 residues. The CDR3 DNA is TGTGCCAGCAGCTTAGAGGCGGCAGTTTCACCCCTCCACTTT. As protein: CASSLEAAVSPLHF.

This chain joins TRBV7-9 and TRBJ2-2, with D unclear. From germline, CDR1 is SEHNR and CDR2 FQNEAQ (reference sequence). The CDR3 totals 13 residues. The ends were cut back, 5 bases at V and 5 bases at J, with 9 bases in the middle. DNA for the CDR3: TGTGCCAGCAGCCCGGAGTGGACCGGGGAGCTGTTTTTT. Its protein product is CASSPEWTGELFF.

This chain uses TRBV7-2 with TRBJ1-1; 10 nucleotides match TRBD1. The CDR3 totals 15 residues. Germline-derived CDR1 and CDR2 are SGHTA and FQGNSA. J lost 4 bases, V lost 3 bases, and 5 bases had no gene match. CDR3: CASSFRQGAFTEAFF. CDR3 sequence (DNA): TGTGCCAGCAGCTTCAGACAGGGGGCCTTCACTGAAGCTTTCTTT.

The rearrangement uses TRBV5-1 and TRBJ2-1; 8 bases fit TRBD1. V trimming: 4 bases; J trimming: 4 bases; junction bases outside the gene matches: 7. The CDR3 has 15 amino acids. Germline CDR1 is SGHRS and CDR2 is YFSETQ. The CDR3 loop is CASSADRGTYNEQFF. In nucleotides, the CDR3 is TGCGCCAGCAGCGCCGACAGGGGCACATACAATGAGCAGTTCTTC.

In this sample, this clonotype turned up a few times. The rearrangement joins TRBV7-2 to TRBJ2-7, with 10 bases that match TRBD2. CDR3 length: 16 amino acids. V lost 6 bases, J lost 3 bases, and 11 bases stayed unmatched. Germline-derived CDR1 and CDR2 are SGHTA and FQGNSA. The CDR3: CASRRTSGAIVYEQYF. CDR3 sequence (DNA): TGTGCCAGCAGACGAACTAGCGGGGCGATCGTCTACGAGCAGTACTTC. Supplemented by reference TRBV7-2 and TRBJ2-7, the full variable domain reads GAGVSQSPSNKVTEKGKDVELRCDPISGHTALYWYRQSLGQGLEFLIYFQGNSAPDKSGLPSDRFSAERTGGSVSTLTIQRTQQEDSAVYLCASRRTSGAIVYEQYFGPGTRLTVT.

The chain couples TRBV24-1 to TRBJ2-1; 12 bases match TRBD2. J gave up 3 bases and V 7 bases, and 3 bases lay outside the gene matches. Germline CDR1 is KGHDR and CDR2 is SFDVKD. CDR3 length: 15 residues. The CDR3 coding sequence is TGTGCCACCAGGGGGGGACTAGCGGGCTACAATGAGCAGTTCTTC. Encoded protein: CATRGGLAGYNEQFF.

The gene calls are TRBV19 and TRBJ1-6; D uncertain. With 5 bases removed from V and 9 bases from J, the gap between germline ends came to 8 bases. The CDR3 runs 12 residues. Germline CDR1 and CDR2: LNHDA and SQIVND (reference sequence). The CDR3 DNA reads as TGTGCCAGTAGTCCCGGGCGTTCACCCCTCCACTTT. Its translation: CASSPGRSPLHF.

The J gene is TRBJ2-7, the V gene TRBV7-2; 9 bases agree with TRBD1. Germline V CDR1 and CDR2: SGHTA, FQGNSA. This CDR3 comprises 14 residues. V lost 5 bases and J lost 5; bases outside the gene matches: 7. Here the CDR3 reads CASSARTGENEQYF. Here the CDR3 DNA reads TGTGCCAGCAGCGCCAGGACAGGGGAGAACGAGCAGTACTTC.

In its sample, this clonotype was seen once. The J gene is TRBJ2-2, the V gene TRBV24-1; 7 bases agree with TRBD1. Germline assignment: CDR1 KGHDR and CDR2 SFDVKD. The J segment lost 6 bases and the V segment lost 7 bases, leaving 4 bases of the junction unmatched. The length of the CDR3 is 13 residues. CDR3 region: CATRGQLSGELFF. The CDR3 bases are TGTGCCACCAGGGGACAGCTTTCCGGGGAGCTGTTTTTT.

The chain couples TRBV15 to TRBJ1-6, with D hard to call. Germline-derived CDR1 and CDR2 are LNHNV and YYDKDF (reference sequence). CDR3 size: 14 residues. Trimming left V 4 bases short and J 5 bases short, with 9 bases between. This CDR3 is CATSKVGNNSPLHF. The DNA for the CDR3 is TGTGCCACCAGCAAGGTCGGAAATAATTCACCCCTCCACTTT.

The rearrangement uses TRBV6-5 and TRBJ1-5; D is unclear. V shed 3 bases and J shed 4 bases, with 13 bases lying between them. The CDR3 loop spans 15 amino acids. The V gene's germline CDR1 is MNHEY and CDR2 SVGAGI. The CDR3 nucleotides read TGTGCCAGCAGTTATGGTGGGAGCGGTAATCAGCCCCAGCATTTT. The encoded protein is CASSYGGSGNQPQHF.

This sequence joins TRBV6-1 and TRBJ2-3, with 7 bases that match TRBD2. The CDR3 has 12 residues. CDR1 MNHNS and CDR2 SASEGT come from the germline V gene. The V segment lost 7 bases and the J segment 8 bases; nucleotides outside the gene matches: 6. The CDR3 here is CASTGGSFTQYF. The CDR3 DNA sequence: TGTGCCAGCACAGGCGGGAGTTTTACGCAGTATTTT.

This clonotype occurred a few times. V and J are TRBV5-1 and TRBJ2-1; D gene uncertain. CDR3 length: 15 residues. Germline-derived CDR1 and CDR2 are SGHRS and YFSETQ. V lost 1 base and J lost 0, with 8 bases in between. CDR3 residues: CASSLPESSYNEQFF. In nucleotides, the CDR3 is TGCGCCAGCAGCTTGCCCGAGAGCTCCTACAATGAGCAGTTCTTC.

This clonotype was picked up a small number of times. The rearrangement links TRBV28 to TRBJ2-3; 11 bases line up with TRBD2. This CDR3 has 17 residues. Germline CDR1 is MDHEN and CDR2 is SYDVKM. Unmatched junction bases numbered 8, after V lost 5 bases and J lost 1 base. CDR3: CASSLGLTSGGTDTQYF. CDR3 in DNA: TGTGCCAGCAGTCTTGGCCTGACTAGCGGGGGCACAGATACGCAGTATTTT.

V gene TRBV19 combines with J gene TRBJ2-2; a possible D gene is TRBD1 (7 bases). CDR3 length: 15 residues. V lost 5 bases to trimming and J lost 5 bases, with 15 bases between them. CDR1 LNHDA and CDR2 SQIVND come from the germline V gene (reference sequence). The chain's CDR3 is CASSLRGTVTGELFF. DNA for the CDR3: TGTGCCAGTAGTCTCCGCGGGACAGTGACCGGGGAGCTGTTTTTT.

The V call is TRBV20-1, the J call TRBJ2-3; 12 bases match TRBD2. The germline gives CDR1 DFQATT, CDR2 SNEGSKA (reference sequence). CDR3 length: 17 amino acids. V gave up 6 bases and J gave up 4 bases; unmatched junction bases: 14. The CDR3 protein is CSAIRLAGDQAADTQYF. CDR3 nucleotides: TGCAGTGCCATAAGACTAGCGGGGGATCAGGCGGCAGATACGCAGTATTTT.